Here is one TCR beta chain with its context. This record comes from a study of blood T cell repertoires in COVID-19. Study-level information: The analysed material was cDNA or gDNA that came from T cells, B-cell-depleted T cells, or PBMCs.

Per the germline V gene, CDR1 is SGHVS and CDR2 is FNYEAQ. J gave up 1 base and V 1 base, and 4 bases lay outside the gene matches. CDR3 size: 15 residues. Per the original methods: Amplification of reference gene primers provided the estimated nucleated cell counts. Assay: immunoSEQ multiplex PCR; the TCRdb copy retains only in-frame clones and omits some. V and J calls and clone size are those listed in that table; D and trimming were worked out from the DNA. Of about 76,000 clones listed, about 85% were seen once; the top ten hold 9.5% to 12%. Material: peripheral blood. This clonotype originated in a man in his 60s with COVID-19, enrolled during active disease. The rearrangement links TRBV7-6 to TRBJ2-7; 7 bases match TRBD2. In DNA, the CDR3 is TGTGCCAGCAGCTTAGGGGGGGGTAATTCCTACGAGCAGTACTTC. The encoded protein is CASSLGGGNSYEQYF.